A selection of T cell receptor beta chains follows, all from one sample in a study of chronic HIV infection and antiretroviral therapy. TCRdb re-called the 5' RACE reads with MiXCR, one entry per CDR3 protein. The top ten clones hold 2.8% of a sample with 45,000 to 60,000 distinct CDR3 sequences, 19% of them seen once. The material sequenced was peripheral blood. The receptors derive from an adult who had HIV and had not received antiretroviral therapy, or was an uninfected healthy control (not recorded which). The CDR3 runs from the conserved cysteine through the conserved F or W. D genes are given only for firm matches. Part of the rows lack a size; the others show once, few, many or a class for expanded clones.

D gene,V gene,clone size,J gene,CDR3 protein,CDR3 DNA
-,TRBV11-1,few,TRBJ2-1,CASSPSYNEQFF,TGTGCCAGCAGTCCCTCCTACAATGAGCAGTTCTTC
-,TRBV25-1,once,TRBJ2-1,CASSKTGDSYNEQFF,TGTGCCAGCAGCAAGACGGGAGATTCCTACAATGAGCAGTTCTTC
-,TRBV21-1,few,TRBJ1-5,CASSKRVSAGDSNQPQHF,TGTGCCAGCAGCAAAAGAGTGTCGGCAGGGGATAGCAATCAGCCCCAGCATTTT
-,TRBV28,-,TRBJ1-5,CASSSRVANQPQHF,TGTGCCAGCAGCAGCAGGGTAGCTAATCAGCCCCAGCATTTT
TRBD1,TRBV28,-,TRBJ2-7,CASSAPGQSYEQYF,TGTGCCAGCAGTGCCCCGGGACAGTCCTACGAGCAGTACTTC
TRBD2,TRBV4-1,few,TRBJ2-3,CASSQAGESDTQYF,TGCGCCAGCAGCCAGGCGGGAGAATCAGATACGCAGTATTTT
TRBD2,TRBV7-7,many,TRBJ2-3,CASSLGAGLAGADTQYF,TGTGCTAGCAGCCTTGGTGCGGGACTAGCGGGAGCAGATACGCAGTATTTT
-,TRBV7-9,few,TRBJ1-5,CASSLVGVNQPQHF,TGTGCCAGCAGCTTAGTCGGAGTCAATCAGCCCCAGCATTTT
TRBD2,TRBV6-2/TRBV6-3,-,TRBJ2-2,CASNPHRAGDSGELFF,TGTGCCAGCAATCCTCATCGAGCGGGAGACTCCGGGGAGCTGTTTTTT
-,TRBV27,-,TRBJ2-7,CASSPFKSYEQYF,TGTGCCAGCAGTCCTTTTAAGTCTTACGAGCAGTACTTC
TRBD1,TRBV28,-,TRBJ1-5,CASFLRQGSNQPQHF,TGTGCCAGCTTCCTCCGACAGGGCAGCAATCAGCCCCAGCATTTT
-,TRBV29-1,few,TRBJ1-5,CSIKGAYNQPQHF,TGCAGCATCAAAGGGGCCTACAATCAGCCCCAGCATTTT
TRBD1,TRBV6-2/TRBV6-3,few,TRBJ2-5,CASSPLDRKETQYF,TGTGCCAGCAGTCCCTTGGACAGGAAGGAGACCCAGTACTTC
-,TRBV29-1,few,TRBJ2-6,CSVETYGANVLTF,TGCAGCGTAGAGACTTATGGGGCCAACGTCCTGACTTTC
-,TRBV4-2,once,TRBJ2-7,CASSQDPGSTSYEQYF,TGTGCCAGCAGCCAAGATCCTGGTAGTACCTCCTACGAGCAGTACTTC
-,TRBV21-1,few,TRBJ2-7,CASSTGTPPFIKSYEQYF,TGTGCCAGCAGCACAGGGACTCCCCCTTTTATTAAGTCCTACGAGCAGTACTTC
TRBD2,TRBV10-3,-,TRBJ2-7,CAISESTSGSYEQYF,TGTGCCATCAGTGAGTCGACTAGCGGAAGCTACGAGCAGTACTTC
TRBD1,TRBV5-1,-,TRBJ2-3,CASSLRGQGSDTQYF,TGCGCCAGCAGCTTGAGGGGACAGGGCTCAGATACGCAGTATTTT
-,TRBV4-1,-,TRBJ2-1,CASSQDPPGGASYNEQFF,TGCGCCAGCAGCCAAGACCCCCCAGGAGGGGCCTCCTACAATGAGCAGTTCTTC
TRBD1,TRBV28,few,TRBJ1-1,CASSSIRQGHTEAFF,TGTGCCAGCAGTTCGATTCGACAGGGGCACACTGAAGCTTTCTTT
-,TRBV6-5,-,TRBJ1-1,CASSYGDRLEAFF,TGTGCCAGCAGTTACGGGGATCGACTAGAAGCTTTCTTT
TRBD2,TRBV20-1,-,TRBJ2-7,CSARFTSGAVLYEQYF,TGCAGTGCTAGGTTCACTAGCGGGGCGGTACTCTACGAGCAGTACTTC
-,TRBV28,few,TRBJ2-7,CASREGLPYEQYF,TGTGCCAGCAGAGAAGGACTTCCCTACGAGCAGTACTTC
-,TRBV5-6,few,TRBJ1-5,CASSSGSNQPQHF,TGTGCCAGCAGCTCAGGAAGCAATCAGCCCCAGCATTTT
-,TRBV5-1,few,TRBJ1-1,CASSLASVRESEAFF,TGCGCCAGCAGCTTGGCGAGCGTCAGGGAATCTGAAGCTTTCTTT
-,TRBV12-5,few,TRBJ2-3,CASGFTPSAVTDTQYF,TGTGCTAGTGGTTTCACCCCCTCTGCCGTCACAGATACGCAGTATTTT
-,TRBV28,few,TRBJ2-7,CASSLGGTAYEQYF,TGTGCCAGCAGTTTAGGCGGGACGGCCTACGAGCAGTACTTC
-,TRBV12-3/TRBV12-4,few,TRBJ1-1,CASSPPWGESKGTEAFF,TGTGCCAGCAGTCCCCCTTGGGGGGAGTCTAAAGGCACTGAAGCTTTCTTT
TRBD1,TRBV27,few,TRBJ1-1,CASSSWTGGEAFF,TGTGCCAGCAGTTCCTGGACAGGGGGTGAAGCTTTCTTT
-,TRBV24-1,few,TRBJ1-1,CATSGGRQAFF,TGTGCCACCAGTGGGGGAAGGCAAGCTTTCTTT
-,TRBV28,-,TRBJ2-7,CASSFGGSEQYF,TGTGCCAGCAGTTTTGGGGGTTCCGAGCAGTACTTC
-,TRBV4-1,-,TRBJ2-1,CASGKNEQFF,TGCGCCAGCGGAAAGAATGAGCAGTTCTTC
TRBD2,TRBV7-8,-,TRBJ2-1,CASSSREGSYNEQFF,TGTGCCAGCAGCTCGCGGGAGGGGTCCTACAATGAGCAGTTCTTC
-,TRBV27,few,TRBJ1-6,CASSSTFSYNSPLHF,TGTGCCAGCAGTTCTACCTTTTCCTATAATTCACCCCTCCACTTT
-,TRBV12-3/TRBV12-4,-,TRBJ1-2,CASSPGRYRYGYTF,TGTGCCAGCAGTCCCGGACGGTACCGCTATGGCTACACCTTC
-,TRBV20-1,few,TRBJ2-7,CSARTMGEQYF,TGCAGTGCTAGAACGATGGGGGAGCAGTACTTC
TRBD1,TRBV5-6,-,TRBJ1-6,CASSLWDSYSYNSPLHF,TGTGCCAGCAGCTTGTGGGACAGTTACTCCTATAATTCACCCCTCCACTTT
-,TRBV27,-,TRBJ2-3,CASSSTRRIAQYF,TGTGCCAGCAGTTCCACCCGCAGAATAGCGCAGTATTTT
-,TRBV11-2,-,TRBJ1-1,CASSVSPVTEAFF,TGTGCCAGCAGCGTTAGTCCAGTCACTGAAGCTTTCTTT
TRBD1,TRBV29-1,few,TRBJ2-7,CSGDRGNEQYF,TGCAGCGGGGACAGGGGAAACGAGCAGTACTTC
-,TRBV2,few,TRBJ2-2,CASRPISGTSTGELFF,TGTGCCAGCAGACCTATTTCGGGGACTTCCACCGGGGAGCTGTTTTTT
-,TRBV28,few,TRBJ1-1,CASRTRELRGAFF,TGTGCCAGCAGAACCAGAGAATTAAGGGGAGCTTTCTTT
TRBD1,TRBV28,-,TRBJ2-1,CASSLGGQYNEQFF,TGTGCCAGCAGTTTAGGGGGACAGTACAATGAGCAGTTCTTC
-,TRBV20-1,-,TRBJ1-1,CSARDRVNTEAFF,TGCAGTGCTAGAGATCGAGTGAACACTGAAGCTTTCTTT
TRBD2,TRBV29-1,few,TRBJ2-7,CSVGLAGGSSYEQYF,TGCAGCGTGGGACTAGCGGGAGGATCCTCCTACGAGCAGTACTTC
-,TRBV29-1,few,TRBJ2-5,CSVEGSPARETQYF,TGCAGCGTTGAAGGCTCCCCAGCTAGAGAGACCCAGTACTTC
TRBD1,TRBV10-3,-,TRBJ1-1,CAIGTGEDTEAFF,TGTGCCATTGGGACAGGGGAGGACACTGAAGCTTTCTTT
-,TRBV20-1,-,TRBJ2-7,CSAIPDSPYEQYF,TGCAGTGCCATTCCGGATAGCCCCTACGAGCAGTACTTC
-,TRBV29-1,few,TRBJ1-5,CSVQMGGNQPQHF,TGCAGCGTACAAATGGGGGGCAATCAGCCCCAGCATTTT
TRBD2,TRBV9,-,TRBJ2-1,CASSVKASGISYNEQFF,TGTGCCAGCAGCGTTAAGGCTAGCGGGATTAGCTACAATGAGCAGTTCTTC
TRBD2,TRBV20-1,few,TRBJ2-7,CSASPREPYEQYF,TGCAGTGCTAGTCCGCGGGAGCCCTACGAGCAGTACTTC
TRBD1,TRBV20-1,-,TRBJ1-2,CSAGGGRQGNYGYTF,TGCAGTGCTGGGGGAGGGAGACAGGGGAACTATGGCTACACCTTC
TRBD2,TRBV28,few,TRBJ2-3,CASSQREGTDTQYF,TGTGCCAGCAGTCAGCGGGAGGGCACAGATACGCAGTATTTT
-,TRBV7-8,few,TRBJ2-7,CASSSGELDEQYF,TGTGCCAGCAGCTCCGGCGAGTTGGACGAGCAGTACTTC
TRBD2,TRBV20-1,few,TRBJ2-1,CSVLGGSRLSEQFF,TGCAGTGTGCTTGGCGGGAGTCGGTTGAGTGAGCAGTTCTTC
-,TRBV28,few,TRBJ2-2,CASRMGPNTGELFF,TGTGCCAGCAGAATGGGACCGAACACCGGGGAGCTGTTTTTT
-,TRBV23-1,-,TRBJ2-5,CASSQSRAAAGETQYF,TGCGCCAGCAGTCAATCACGGGCCGCCGCGGGGGAGACCCAGTACTTC
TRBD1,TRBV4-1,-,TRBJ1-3,CASSRDRVGGNTIYF,TGCGCCAGCAGCCGGGACAGGGTGGGGGGAAACACCATATATTTT